This T cell receptor beta chain was captured in a study of T-cell reconstitution after alpha-beta-depleted transplantation in children. Library preparation (for TCRbeta) was performed with unique molecular identifiers. TCRdb independently ran MiXCR on the PCR reads; one entry per CDR3 protein. The sample records hundreds of thousands of distinct CDR3 sequences, roughly 8.2% being singletons. Concerning this clonotype: One end of the junction is discordant with germline, which a read error may explain.

The CDR3 runs 14 residues. CDR1 is DFQATT and CDR2 is SNEGSKA in the germline V gene (reference sequence). Source: PBMCs, mostly from graft donor cells, taken 180 days after TCRalphabeta/CD19-depleted stem cell transplant. The chain links TRBV20-1 to TRBJ2-7, with 9 bases aligning to TRBD2. The clonotype was recovered from a male patient between 5 and 17 years old who had a stem cell transplant for acute lymphoblastic leukemia, so the T cells may come from the graft donor. For the CDR3, the DNA is TGCAGTGCTAGAGAGACTAGCGGAGGGTACGAGCATTACTTC. Translated: CSARETSGGYEHYF.